The 2 T cell receptor beta chains listed next were all sequenced from one sample in a study of cytomegalovirus exposure and HLA in healthy donors. 60 Vbeta and 13 Jbeta primers were used in PCR. Assay used: immunoSEQ multiplex PCR; TCRdb lists only in-frame clones, some missing. The sample includes 200,000 or so clones, about four fifths seen only once; the top ten take 4.5% to 7.5%. Specimen: PBMCs. All receptors come from a woman aged 25 to 39 in good health and CMV-seropositive.

The chain is built from TRBV6-5 and TRBJ2-7, with D tentatively TRBD2 (6 bases). The V gene lost 6 bases and the J gene lost 6 bases, with 15 bases spanning the gap. This CDR3 region has 13 residues. In germline, CDR1 is MNHEY, CDR2 SVGAGI. Written as DNA, the CDR3 is TGTGCCAGCAGGGAAATGACTAGGGGCGAGCAGTACTTC. This gives the protein CASREMTRGEQYF.

This clone was observed a handful of times. The chain has TRBV6-5 and TRBJ2-3, with TRBD1 as a possible D gene (6 bases). Germline V gives CDR1 MNHEY, CDR2 SVGAGI. The length of the CDR3 is 13 residues. V shed 4 bases and J shed 6 bases, with 11 bases lying between them. CDR3 nucleotide sequence: TGTGCCAGCAGTTCCCCAAGGGGGGATACGCAGTATTTT. Amino acids: CASSSPRGDTQYF.